What follows are 18 T cell receptor beta chains derived from one specimen sequenced in a study of Ad26.COV2.S vaccination and SARS-CoV-2 variants. Treatment specified: roughly 19 received Ad26.COV2.S at low or high dose, single or two shots; several received placebo; per-sample allocation not given. Following the first vaccine or placebo injection, samples were taken on day 63. Libraries were prepared by immunoSEQ multiplex PCR; TCRdb keeps only in-frame clonotypes and omits some of them. The sample lists some 290,000 clones; around 84% were seen once. The sequencing here drew on peripheral blood, taken in a trial of Ad26.COV2.S vaccine versus placebo. These TCRs come from a person aged 18-60 years who received the Ad26.COV2.S COVID-19 vaccine or a placebo.

The rearrangement uses TRBV2 and TRBJ2-7; D is undetermined. Trimming pared 5 bases from V and 7 bases from J, leaving 9 bases between. CDR1 SNHLY and CDR2 FYNNEI come from the germline V gene. The CDR3 length is 11 residues. The CDR3 DNA is TGTGCCAGCAGTCCCCAAAGGGAGCAGTACTTC. This translates into CASSPQREQYF.

This clone was detected only once. The chain joins TRBV6-2 or TRBV6-3 to TRBJ1-2, with 10 bases identical to TRBD1. CDR1 is MNHEY, CDR2 SVGEGT, per germline. CDR3 size: 14 residues. V lost 2 bases and J lost 6; bases outside the gene matches: 3. CDR3 sequence reads: CASSYGTGDDGYTF. The DNA of the CDR3 is TGTGCCAGCAGTTACGGGACAGGGGACGATGGCTACACCTTC.

The chain uses TRBV6-6 and TRBJ1-1; D is unclear. V lost 0 bases and J 1 base, leaving 0 bases between the germline ends. Per germline, CDR1 MNHNY and CDR2 SVGAGI (reference sequence). The CDR3 has 12 residues. In DNA, the CDR3 is TGTGCCAGCAGTTACTCGAACACTGAAGCTTTCTTT. It is translated as CASSYSNTEAFF.

The V gene is TRBV7-9, the J gene TRBJ2-3; D may match TRBD1 or TRBD2 (5 bases each). V lost 5 bases and J 1 base, leaving 13 bases between the germline ends. CDR3 length: 15 amino acids. Germline V CDR1 and CDR2: SEHNR, FQNEAQ (reference sequence). The DNA for the CDR3 is TGTGCCAGCAGCCGGGCCGGGGCGGGCACAGATACGCAGTATTTT. Amino acids: CASSRAGAGTDTQYF.

V usage is TRBV4-1 and J usage is TRBJ1-1; possible D gene TRBD1, 6 bases. V shed 3 bases and J shed 1 base, with 9 bases lying between them. This CDR3 is 14 amino acids long. Germline V gene sequence: CDR1 MGHRA, CDR2 YSYEKL. The DNA of the CDR3 is TGCGCCAGCAGCCATCTCAGGGGGAACACTGAAGCTTTCTTT. Translating gives CASSHLRGNTEAFF.

This chain uses TRBV11-3 with TRBJ2-7; no firm D call. Trimming removed 0 bases from V and 7 bases from J, with 7 bases in between. The germline CDR1 and CDR2 sequences are SGHNT and YENEEA. The CDR3 contains 12 residues. DNA for the CDR3: TGTGCCAGCAGCTTAGAAGTCGGGGAGCAGTACTTC. Protein product: CASSLEVGEQYF.

This chain uses TRBV3-1 (or the pseudogene TRBV3-2) with TRBJ2-7; 7 bases line up with TRBD1. Germline CDR1 and CDR2: LGHDT and YNNKEL (reference sequence). Losses at the gene ends were 4 bases for V and 1 base for J; bases not matched to a gene: 10. The CDR3 extends over 16 amino acids. This chain's CDR3 is CASSPQRDRLSYEQYF. The CDR3 bases are TGTGCCAGCAGCCCGCAAAGGGACAGACTTTCCTACGAGCAGTACTTC.

V gene TRBV6-5 combines with J gene TRBJ1-1, with 7 nucleotides matching TRBD1. The CDR3 runs 13 residues. Germline V gives CDR1 MNHEY, CDR2 SVGAGI. V dropped 8 bases and J dropped 10; count of bases not matched to a gene: 13. The CDR3 bases are TGTGCCAGCGTCCTAGGGACAGTTGATCGAGCTTTCTTT. This codes for CASVLGTVDRAFF.

This clone has more than one count but fewer than ten. This chain joins TRBV27 and TRBJ2-1; D is ambiguous. The CDR3 contains 15 residues. The V gene's germline CDR1 is MNHEY and CDR2 SMNVEV (reference sequence). V gave up 3 bases and J gave up 4 bases, with 13 bases separating them. CDR3 nucleotides: TGTGCCAGCAGTTTGCGAGGCAGGAGTTACAATGAGCAGTTCTTC. Its translation: CASSLRGRSYNEQFF.

The J gene is TRBJ1-5, the V gene TRBV5-6, with D perhaps TRBD1 (5 bases). V was pared by 4 bases and J by 2 bases, with 13 bases between. The length of the CDR3 is 15 residues. Germline-derived CDR1 and CDR2 are SGHDT and YYEEEE. CDR3 in amino acids: CASSPGGVGNQPQHF. The CDR3 DNA sequence: TGTGCCAGCAGCCCCGGGGGTGTGGGCAATCAGCCCCAGCATTTT.

The chain joins TRBV2 to TRBJ2-7, with 7 bases that match TRBD1. Germline values: CDR1 SNHLY, CDR2 FYNNEI. This CDR3 has 15 residues. Trimming at V came to 3 bases and at J to 2 bases, leaving 7 bases not matched to a gene. CDR3 protein: CASSERDSPTYEQYF. The DNA of the CDR3 is TGTGCCAGCAGTGAGAGGGACAGTCCAACCTACGAGCAGTACTTC.

The chain couples TRBV18 to TRBJ1-3; tentative D call: TRBD1 (6 bases). This CDR3 has 17 residues. Germline V gene sequence: CDR1 KGHSH, CDR2 LQKENI. V shed 4 bases and J shed 2 bases, with 18 bases lying between them. The CDR3 DNA sequence: TGTGCCAGCTCACTACCCGGCCGGGGACAAGCTGGAAACACCATATATTTT. This sequence encodes CASSLPGRGQAGNTIYF.

In nucleotides, the CDR3 is TGTGCCAGCAGCAGGGACAACAACTATGGCTACACCTTC. It translates to CASSRDNNYGYTF. The rearrangement joins TRBV7-6 to TRBJ1-2, with D possibly being TRBD1 (6 bases). The V end was cut by 5 bases, the J end by 2 bases, with 9 bases between. The CDR3 covers 13 residues. Germline assignment: CDR1 SGHVS and CDR2 FNYEAQ.

V and J are TRBV19 and TRBJ2-2; a weak D match, TRBD2 (6 bases). This CDR3 is 14 amino acids long. Deletions cut 7 bases from V and 4 bases from J, with 13 bases between. The germline CDR1 and CDR2 sequences are LNHDA and SQIVND (reference sequence). CDR3 in DNA: TGTGCCAGTACCATGGGACTTTCCACCGGGGAGCTGTTTTTT. This gives the protein CASTMGLSTGELFF.

CDR3 loop: CASSLNLGQSNEQFF. CDR3 DNA: TGCGCCAGCAGCTTGAATCTGGGACAGAGCAATGAGCAGTTCTTC. The chain links TRBV5-1 to TRBJ2-1; 7 bases fit TRBD1. The V gene's germline CDR1 is SGHRS and CDR2 YFSETQ. This CDR3 region has 15 residues. Unmatched junction bases numbered 7, after V lost 1 base and J lost 6 bases.

The chain combines TRBV5-6 with TRBJ2-7, with no clear D. Trimming removed 3 bases from V and 2 bases from J, with 15 bases in between. Per the germline V gene, CDR1 is SGHDT and CDR2 is YYEEEE. This CDR3 contains 15 residues. As DNA, the CDR3 is TGTGCCAGCAGCTGGCAGGTTTATCCCACCTACGAGCAGTACTTC. Its translation: CASSWQVYPTYEQYF.

This chain links TRBV4-1 with TRBJ1-4; D gene unclear. The length of the CDR3 is 16 residues. Germline CDR1 is MGHRA and CDR2 is YSYEKL. Trimming shortened V by 1 base and J by 4 bases, and 13 bases separated the two germline ends. The CDR3 DNA sequence: TGCGCCAGCAGCCAAGTTTCCCCGGTGATTAATGAAAAACTGTTTTTT. Translating gives CASSQVSPVINEKLFF.

This clone was seen only a few times. The chain has TRBV19 and TRBJ1-1, with TRBD1 matching over 7 bases. Germline V gene data show CDR1 as LNHDA and CDR2 as SQIVND (reference sequence). The CDR3 consists of 15 residues. The trim removed 3 bases at V and 5 bases at J, leaving 9 bases unmatched. CDR3 nucleotide sequence: TGTGCCAGTAGTATTTTTCCCGACAGGGAAACTGAAGCTTTCTTT. This translates into CASSIFPDRETEAFF.